This T cell receptor (beta chain) was recorded in a study of blood T cell repertoires in COVID-19. At the level of the study: COVID-19 samples, acute and convalescent, were from the United States, Italy and Spain. Sample material is recorded as cDNA or gDNA derived from T cells, B-cell-depleted T cells, or PBMCs.

CDR1 and CDR2 (germline): SEHNR, FQNEAQ (reference sequence). This CDR3 is built from 16 residues. V lost 1 base and J lost 7; bases outside the gene matches: 7. Original data processing: The assay estimated nucleated cells by amplifying reference gene primers. Profiling relied on immunoSEQ multiplex PCR, and the TCRdb table lists in-frame clones only, not all of them. The V and J calls and clone size were taken over from that table, and D and trimming were inferred from the DNA. The table has about 530,000 clones, about 89% seen once. Sequencing used peripheral blood. The rearrangement joins TRBV7-9 to TRBJ1-4; 9 bases map to TRBD1. The clonotype comes from a woman aged 50 to 60 with COVID-19, enrolled during active disease. CDR3: CASSLGRGTGFEKLFF. CDR3 coding DNA: TGTGCCAGCAGCTTAGGAAGAGGGACAGGGTTTGAAAAACTGTTTTTT.